The clone carrying this TCR beta chain was seen a handful of times. The patients had localized lung adenocarcinoma, a non-small cell subtype. This sample is drawn from a study of CD4 and CD8 cells across lung adenocarcinoma regions. TCRdb used MiXCR to reprocess the PCR reads, holding one entry per CDR3 protein. Of roughly 2,400 distinct CDR3 sequences in the sample, less than 80% are singletons; the top ten hold about 25%. The CDR3 spans 14 residues. The germline V gene has CDR1 SGHTA and CDR2 FQGNSA. V gave up 2 bases and J gave up 5 bases, with 12 bases separating them. The rearrangement links TRBV7-2 to TRBJ2-5, with D tentatively TRBD2 (5 bases). This TCR derives from a female donor with lung adenocarcinoma. The CD4 and CD8 labels of this study may be unreliable. Material for sequencing was CD4+ T cells from the center of a lung tumor. CDR3 protein: CASSLYGNSETQYF. For the CDR3, the DNA is TGTGCCAGCAGCTTATACGGGAACTCTGAGACCCAGTACTTC.